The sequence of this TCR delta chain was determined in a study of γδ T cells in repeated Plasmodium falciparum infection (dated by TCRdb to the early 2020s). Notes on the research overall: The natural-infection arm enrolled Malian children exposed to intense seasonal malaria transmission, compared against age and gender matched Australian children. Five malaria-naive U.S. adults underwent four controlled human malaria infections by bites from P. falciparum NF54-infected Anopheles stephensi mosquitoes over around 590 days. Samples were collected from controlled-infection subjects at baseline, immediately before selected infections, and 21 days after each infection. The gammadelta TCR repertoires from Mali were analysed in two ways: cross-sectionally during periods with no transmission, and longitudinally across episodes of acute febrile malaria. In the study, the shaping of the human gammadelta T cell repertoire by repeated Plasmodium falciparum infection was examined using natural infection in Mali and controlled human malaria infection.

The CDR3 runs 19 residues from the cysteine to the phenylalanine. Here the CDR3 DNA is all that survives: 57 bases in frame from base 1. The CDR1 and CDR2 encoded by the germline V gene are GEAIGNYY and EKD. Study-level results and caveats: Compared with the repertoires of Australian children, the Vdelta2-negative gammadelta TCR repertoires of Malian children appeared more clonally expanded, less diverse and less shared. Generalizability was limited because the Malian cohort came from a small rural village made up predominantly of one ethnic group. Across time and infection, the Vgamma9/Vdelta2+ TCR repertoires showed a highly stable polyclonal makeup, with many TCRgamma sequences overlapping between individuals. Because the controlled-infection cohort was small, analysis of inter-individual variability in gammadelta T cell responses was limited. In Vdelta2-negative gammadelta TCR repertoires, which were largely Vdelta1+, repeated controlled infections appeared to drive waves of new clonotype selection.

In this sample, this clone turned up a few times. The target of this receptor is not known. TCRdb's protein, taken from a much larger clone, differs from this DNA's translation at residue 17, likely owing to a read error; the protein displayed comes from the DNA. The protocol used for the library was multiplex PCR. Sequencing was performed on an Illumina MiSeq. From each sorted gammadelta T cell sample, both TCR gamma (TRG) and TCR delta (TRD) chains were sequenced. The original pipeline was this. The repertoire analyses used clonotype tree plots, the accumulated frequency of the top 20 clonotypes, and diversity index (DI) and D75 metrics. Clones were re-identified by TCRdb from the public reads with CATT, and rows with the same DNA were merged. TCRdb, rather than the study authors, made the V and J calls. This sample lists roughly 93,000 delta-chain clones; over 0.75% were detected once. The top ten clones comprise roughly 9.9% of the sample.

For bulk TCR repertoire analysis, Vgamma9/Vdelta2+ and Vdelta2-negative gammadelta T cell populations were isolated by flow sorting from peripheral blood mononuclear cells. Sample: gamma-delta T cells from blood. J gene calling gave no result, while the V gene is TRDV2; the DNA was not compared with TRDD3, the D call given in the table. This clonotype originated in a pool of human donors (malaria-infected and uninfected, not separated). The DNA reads TGTGCCTGTGACCCTACTGGGGGCCCCCGGAGCTCTCGCACCGATAAATTCATCTTT. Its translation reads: CACDPTGGPRSSRTDKFIF.